Listed below are T cell receptor beta chains from one sample, sequenced in a study of blood T cells in healthy people across ages. TCRdb reanalysed the 5' RACE reads using MiXCR and keeps one entry per CDR3 protein. Of 850,000 to 1,000,000 distinct CDR3 sequences in the sample, roughly 47% were seen once. Sample: blood. The source of these receptors is a woman in her sixties in good health. CDR3s include the opening cysteine and the closing phenylalanine or tryptophan. Each record gives: J gene, D gene, V gene, clone size, CDR3 protein, CDR3 DNA. The D gene is left open where the match is weak. Only part of the rows carry a size: once, few, many, or a class if the clone is expanded.

>TRBJ1-6|NA|TRBV7-3|NA
CASSTQGLISPLHF
TGTGCCAGCAGCACCCAGGGACTTATTTCACCCCTCCACTTT
>TRBJ2-7|NA|TRBV24-1|few
CATIGLVSHEQYF
TGTGCCACCATAGGGTTGGTCTCCCACGAGCAGTACTTC
>TRBJ2-5|NA|TRBV5-1|NA
CASFSLGTSETQYF
TGCGCCAGCTTCAGCCTGGGGACGTCGGAGACCCAGTACTTC
>TRBJ2-7|NA|TRBV20-1|NA
CSASDRGRVYEQYF
TGCAGTGCTAGTGACCGGGGCAGGGTCTACGAGCAGTACTTC
>TRBJ2-7|NA|TRBV27|NA
CASARVGEQYF
TGTGCCAGCGCCAGGGTGGGCGAGCAGTACTTC
>TRBJ2-1|NA|TRBV7-2|NA
CASSRASGEQFF
TGTGCCAGCAGCCGCGCTTCTGGTGAGCAGTTCTTC
>TRBJ2-5|TRBD1|TRBV2|once
CASSVQGARGETQYF
TGTGCCAGCAGTGTACAGGGGGCGCGAGGAGAGACCCAGTACTTC
>TRBJ2-1|NA|TRBV20-1|few
CSATPGAAAYNEQFF
TGCAGTGCGACCCCGGGAGCGGCGGCCTACAATGAGCAGTTCTTC
>TRBJ2-2|TRBD2|TRBV6-4|NA
CASSLLPAGGTGELFF
TGTGCCAGCAGCCTCCTTCCAGCGGGAGGGACCGGGGAGCTGTTTTTT
>TRBJ2-7|NA|TRBV27|NA
CASSVGRGTYEQYF
TGTGCCAGCAGTGTGGGCAGGGGAACCTACGAGCAGTACTTC
>TRBJ2-7|NA|TRBV9|NA
CASSVGGARSSYEQYF
TGTGCCAGCAGCGTAGGAGGGGCGAGGAGCTCCTACGAGCAGTACTTC
>TRBJ2-7|NA|TRBV6-5|few
CASSNHGPYEQYF
TGTGCCAGCAGTAACCACGGACCCTACGAGCAGTACTTC
>TRBJ2-3|NA|TRBV2|few
CAGDGFTDTQYF
TGTGCCGGCGATGGCTTTACAGATACGCAGTATTTT
>TRBJ1-4|NA|TRBV5-6|NA
CASSLELGRGSTKLFF
TGTGCCAGCAGCTTGGAACTCGGCAGGGGATCGACAAAACTGTTTTTT
>TRBJ2-1|NA|TRBV7-6|NA
CASSLSPLSSNDEQFF
TGTGCCAGCAGCTTAAGTCCTCTGTCCAGCAACGATGAGCAGTTCTTC
>TRBJ2-2|NA|TRBV2|NA
CASSDQDGELFF
TGTGCCAGCAGTGACCAAGACGGGGAGCTGTTTTTT
>TRBJ2-7|NA|TRBV6-1|NA
CASTPIARHSYEQYF
TGTGCCAGCACCCCTATAGCGCGACATTCCTACGAGCAGTACTTC
>TRBJ2-7|TRBD2|TRBV2|NA
CASSSAGVSEQYF
TGTGCCAGCAGTTCAGCGGGAGTTTCCGAGCAGTACTTC
>TRBJ2-7|TRBD2|TRBV27|few
CASSQTSGFLRNEQYF
TGTGCCAGCAGTCAGACTAGCGGGTTTCTCCGGAACGAGCAGTACTTC
>TRBJ2-7|NA|TRBV3-1|NA
CASNRSPLTTQYF
TGTGCCAGCAACCGAAGCCCCTTGACAACCCAGTACTTC
>TRBJ1-4|TRBD1|TRBV20-1|NA
CSAGTGVEKLFF
TGCAGTGCCGGGACAGGGGTTGAAAAACTGTTTTTT
>TRBJ2-2|TRBD1|TRBV6-2/TRBV6-3|NA
CASRLTGSIGELFF
TGTGCCAGCAGATTGACAGGGAGCATCGGGGAGCTGTTTTTT
>TRBJ2-1|NA|TRBV28|few
CASSPGYYNEQFF
TGTGCCAGTTCCCCAGGGTACTACAATGAGCAGTTCTTC
>TRBJ2-1|TRBD2|TRBV7-2|NA
CASSLGALAGGNNEQFF
TGTGCCAGCAGCTTAGGTGCACTAGCGGGAGGTAACAATGAGCAGTTCTTC